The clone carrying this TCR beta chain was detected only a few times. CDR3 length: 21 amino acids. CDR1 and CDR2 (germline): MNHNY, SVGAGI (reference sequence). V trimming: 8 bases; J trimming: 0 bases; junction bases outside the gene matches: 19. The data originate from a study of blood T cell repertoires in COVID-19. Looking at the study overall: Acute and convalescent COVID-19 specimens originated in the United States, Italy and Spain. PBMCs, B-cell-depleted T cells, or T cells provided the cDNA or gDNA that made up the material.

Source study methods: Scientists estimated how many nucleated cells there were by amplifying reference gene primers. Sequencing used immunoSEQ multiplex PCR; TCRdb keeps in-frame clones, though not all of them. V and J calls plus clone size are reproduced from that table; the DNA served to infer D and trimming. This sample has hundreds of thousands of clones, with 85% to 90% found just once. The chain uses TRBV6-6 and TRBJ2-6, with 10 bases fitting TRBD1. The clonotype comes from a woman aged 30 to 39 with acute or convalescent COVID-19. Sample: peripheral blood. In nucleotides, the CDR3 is TGTGCCAGCCGTCCCGGGACAGGGGACCCGACACCCCTCTCTGGGGCCAACGTCCTGACTTTC. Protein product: CASRPGTGDPTPLSGANVLTF.